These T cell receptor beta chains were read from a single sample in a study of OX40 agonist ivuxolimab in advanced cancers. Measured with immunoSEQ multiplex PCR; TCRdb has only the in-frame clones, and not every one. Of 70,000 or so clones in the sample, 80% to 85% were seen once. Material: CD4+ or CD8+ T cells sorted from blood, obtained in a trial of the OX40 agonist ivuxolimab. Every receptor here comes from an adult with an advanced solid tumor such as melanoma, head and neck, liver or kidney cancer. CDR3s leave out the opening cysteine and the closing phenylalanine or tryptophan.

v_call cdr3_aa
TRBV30 AAERRNKVPGELF
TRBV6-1 ASSAGQNQETQY
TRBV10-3 AIRGNTEAF
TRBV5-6 ASSPGPANYGYT
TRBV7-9 ASSLGGRDNYGYT
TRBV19 ASMGAYEQY
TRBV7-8 ASSLALGQARNEQY
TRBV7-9 ASSSQGGTEAF
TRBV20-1 SALGETQY
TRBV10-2 ASSEITEDTQY